Below are 18 T cell receptor beta chains sequenced from a single sample in a study of blood T cell repertoires in COVID-19. Some clones are missing from TCRdb's copy, which holds only in-frame ones; the method was immunoSEQ multiplex PCR. This sample has approximately 170,000 clones, with around 80% found just once. Source material: PBMCs or T cells enriched from blood (not recorded which). The receptors originated from a man aged 35 to 55 who had recovered from COVID-19.

The gene calls are TRBV9 and TRBJ2-1, with TRBD2 identical over 12 bases. The CDR3 spans 17 residues. Germline-derived CDR1 and CDR2 are SGDLS and YYNGEE. The V gene end was trimmed by 0 bases and the J gene end by 8 bases; junction bases not matched to a gene: 9. CDR3 region: CASSVGLAGAPADEQFF. The CDR3 DNA reads TGTGCCAGCAGCGTAGGACTAGCGGGGGCCCCGGCGGATGAGCAGTTCTTC.

CDR3 loop: CATTAGEERNQPQHF. The CDR3 nucleotides read TGTGCCACTACGGCCGGTGAAGAGAGGAATCAGCCCCAGCATTTT. J is TRBJ1-5 and V is TRBV6-6; D not resolved. This CDR3 region has 15 residues. Germline lookup yields CDR1 MNHNY and CDR2 SVGAGI (reference sequence). The V end lost 10 bases, the J end lost 4 bases, and 20 bases lay between the germline ends.

This rearrangement joins TRBV30 to TRBJ2-4; 7 bases line up with TRBD1. The CDR3 is 16 residues long. The trim removed 5 bases at V and 3 bases at J, leaving 13 bases unmatched. CDR1 is GTSNPN and CDR2 is SVGIG in the germline V gene (reference sequence). The CDR3 DNA is TGTGCCTGGGGTTCTGGGACAGCCTCGGTCAAAAACATTCAGTACTTC. It is translated as CAWGSGTASVKNIQYF.

The gene calls are TRBV7-6 and TRBJ2-7; D call uncertain. The CDR3 loop spans 12 amino acids. Trimming shortened V by 3 bases and J by 4 bases, and 7 bases separated the two germline ends. Germline V gene sequence: CDR1 SGHVS, CDR2 FNYEAQ. This CDR3 reads CASSFLSYEQYV. The CDR3 nucleotides are TGTGCCAGCAGCTTTCTCTCGTACGAGCAGTACGTC.

The chain is built from TRBV10-3 and TRBJ1-1; 7 positions match TRBD1. CDR3 length: 14 residues. J was trimmed by 0 bases and V by 10 bases; bases with no gene match: 8. CDR1 is ENHRY, CDR2 SYGVKD, per germline. The CDR3 sequence: CATSGDRVNTEAFF. The DNA of the CDR3 is TGTGCCACCTCAGGTGACAGGGTGAACACTGAAGCTTTCTTT.

The chain is built from TRBV19 and TRBJ1-5; maybe TRBD1 (5 bases). The CDR3 sequence is 15 residues long. With 7 bases removed from V and 4 bases from J, the gap between germline ends came to 17 bases. Germline V gene sequence: CDR1 LNHDA, CDR2 SQIVND (reference sequence). The CDR3 protein is CASKGLDLSNQPQHF. The CDR3 coding sequence is TGTGCCAGTAAGGGGTTGGACCTATCTAATCAGCCCCAGCATTTT. The full variable domain, in which reference TRBV19 and TRBJ1-5 provide the parts outside the CDR3, is DGGITQSPKYLFRKEGQNVTLSCEQNLNHDAMYWYRQDPGQGLRLIYYSQIVNDFQKGDIAEGYSVSREKKESFPLTVTSAQKNPTAFYLCASKGLDLSNQPQHFGDGTRLSIL.

The V call is TRBV5-1, the J call TRBJ2-3, with 7 bases lining up with TRBD2. The CDR3 loop spans 15 amino acids. CDR1 and CDR2 from the germline V gene are SGHRS and YFSETQ. The V segment lost 4 bases and the J segment 1 base; nucleotides outside the gene matches: 6. This CDR3 is CASSGKRGGTDTQYF. The CDR3 DNA sequence: TGCGCCAGCAGCGGCAAGCGGGGCGGCACAGATACGCAGTATTTT. The whole variable domain, remainder taken from reference TRBV5-1 and TRBJ2-3, is KAGVTQTPRYLIKTRGQQVTLSCSPISGHRSVSWYQQTPGQGLQFLFEYFSETQRNKGNFPGRFSGRQFSNSRSEMNVSTLELGDSALYLCASSGKRGGTDTQYFGPGTRLTVL.

This clone came up once. The rearrangement joins TRBV6-5 to TRBJ1-3; no clear D. The CDR3 extends over 13 amino acids. Germline V gene data show CDR1 as MNHEY and CDR2 as SVGAGI. Trimming removed 7 bases at V and 9 bases at J, with 16 bases between. DNA of the CDR3: TGTGCCAGCATCGACGAGGGCTTTGGCACCATATATTTT. It yields the protein CASIDEGFGTIYF.

This clone was recorded once. V usage is TRBV7-8 and J usage is TRBJ2-3; a possible D gene is TRBD2 (6 bases). Germline V gene data show CDR1 as SGHVS and CDR2 as FQNEAQ. The CDR3 length is 13 residues. V shed 5 bases and J shed 5 bases, with 11 bases lying between them. The CDR3 spells CASSAGGVDTQYF. CDR3 DNA sequence: TGTGCCAGCAGCGCTGGAGGGGTAGATACGCAGTATTTT.

This sequence joins TRBV6-5 and TRBJ2-4; D unresolved. The CDR3 covers 14 residues. V lost 5 bases and J lost 2, with 10 bases in between. Germline V gene data show CDR1 as MNHEY and CDR2 as SVGAGI. CDR3 protein: CASSPSGTKNIQYF. The CDR3 DNA is TGTGCCAGCAGTCCGTCTGGCACCAAAAACATTCAGTACTTC.

This clone was observed a handful of times. The CDR3 here is CASSSRLAGSSYEQYF. The CDR3 DNA follows: TGTGCCAGCAGCTCCCGACTAGCGGGGAGCTCCTACGAGCAGTACTTC. The J gene is TRBJ2-7, the V gene TRBV7-9; 11 bases are a match to TRBD2. The V gene end was trimmed by 4 bases and the J gene end by 0 bases; junction bases not matched to a gene: 5. Per the germline V gene, CDR1 is SEHNR and CDR2 is FQNEAQ (reference sequence). The CDR3 runs 16 residues. Full variable domain (outside the CDR3, taken from reference TRBV7-9 and TRBJ2-7): DTGVSQNPRHKITKRGQNVTFRCDPISEHNRLYWYRQTLGQGPEFLTYFQNEAQLEKSRLLSDRFSAERPKGSFSTLEIQRTEQGDSAMYLCASSSRLAGSSYEQYFGPGTRLTVT.

This clone was seen repeatedly, ten times or more. J is TRBJ1-1 and V is TRBV29-1; the match to TRBD1 covers 7 bases. CDR3 size: 13 residues. Germline V gene sequence: CDR1 SQVTM, CDR2 ANQGSEA. The ends lost 6 bases at V and 5 bases at J; junction bases unmatched: 9. The CDR3 region is CSVLQGISTEAFF. CDR3 nucleotides: TGCAGCGTGCTACAGGGGATAAGTACTGAAGCTTTCTTT.

The CDR3 nucleotides read TGTGCCAGCAGCCCGCCAGGGGGCGGCGGTAGCACAGATACGCAGTATTTT. Encoded protein: CASSPPGGGGSTDTQYF. V gene TRBV7-9 combines with J gene TRBJ2-3, with 8 bases identical to TRBD1. This CDR3 has 17 residues. The germline CDR1 and CDR2 sequences are SEHNR and FQNEAQ (reference sequence). The V segment lost 5 bases and the J segment 0 bases; nucleotides outside the gene matches: 10.

The chain links TRBV11-3 to TRBJ1-3, with 7 nucleotides matching TRBD1. The germline V gene encodes CDR1 SGHNT and CDR2 YENEEA. CDR3 size: 16 residues. V was clipped by 4 bases and J by 3 bases; unmatched bases: 9. CDR3 in amino acids: CASSSAGQTGGNTIYF. The CDR3 DNA reads TGTGCCAGCAGCTCCGCGGGACAGACCGGTGGAAACACCATATATTTT.

The chain combines TRBV3-1 (or the pseudogene TRBV3-2) with TRBJ1-5; unclear D gene. The ends were cut back, 4 bases at V and 6 bases at J, with 13 bases in the middle. There are 14 residues in the CDR3. Looked up from germline, CDR1 is LGHDT and CDR2 is YNNKEL (reference sequence). The CDR3 protein is CASSLSREGQPQHF. The CDR3 bases are TGTGCCAGCAGCCTGAGTAGGGAGGGTCAGCCCCAGCATTTT.

This clone was counted a few times. The chain is built from TRBV10-1 and TRBJ2-7; 11 bases map to TRBD2. Per germline, CDR1 WNHNN and CDR2 SYGVQD (reference sequence). The CDR3 is 16 residues long. The J segment lost 2 bases and the V segment lost 0 bases, leaving 3 bases of the junction unmatched. DNA for the CDR3: TGCGCCAGCAGTGAGTCGAGACTAGCGGGGCCCTACGAGCAGTACTTC. Its translation is CASSESRLAGPYEQYF.

This sequence joins TRBV18 and TRBJ2-7, with D perhaps matching TRBD1 (6 bases). CDR1 and CDR2 (germline): KGHSH, LQKENI. This CDR3 region has 14 residues. The V end lost 6 bases, the J end lost 4 bases, and 16 bases lay between the germline ends. CDR3 sequence: CASSGPGHPYEQYV. For the CDR3, the DNA is TGTGCCAGCTCGGGGCCGGGACATCCATACGAGCAGTACGTC.

The gene calls are TRBV27 and TRBJ2-2; maybe TRBD2 (6 bases). Trimming pared 4 bases from V and 3 bases from J, leaving 15 bases between. CDR3 length: 16 amino acids. Germline CDR1 and CDR2: MNHEY and SMNVEV (reference sequence). In DNA, the CDR3 is TGTGCCAGCAGTTCCACCCCGGGGGTTGACACCGGGGAGCTGTTTTTT. This codes for CASSSTPGVDTGELFF.